The rows below give T cell receptor beta chains drawn from one sample of a study of blood T cell repertoires in COVID-19. Sequencing used immunoSEQ multiplex PCR; TCRdb keeps in-frame clones, though not all of them. This sample has 140,000 to 150,000 clones; 84% occur once, and the top ten carry 44%. The sample consisted of peripheral blood. These receptors all stem from a human donor in a cohort sampled during active COVID-19. CDR3s leave out the opening cysteine and the closing phenylalanine or tryptophan.

V gene: TRBV30
CDR3 protein: AWSVLRVAGDYNEQF

V gene: TRBV5-1
CDR3 protein: ASSVQGDEHGYT

V gene: TRBV4-3
CDR3 protein: ASSQVTGNYGYT

V gene: TRBV5-1
CDR3 protein: ASSLVRAGPYNEQF

V gene: TRBV30
CDR3 protein: AWSGTGWRAAF

V gene: TRBV7-3
CDR3 protein: ASSLRQGHGYT

V gene: TRBV4-3
CDR3 protein: ASSQDMTGSGANVLT

V gene: TRBV19
CDR3 protein: ASSTTGRSGNTIY

V gene: TRBV2
CDR3 protein: ASRPDRITETQY

V gene: TRBV25-1
CDR3 protein: ASSELVDEQF

V gene: TRBV18
CDR3 protein: ASSPSQGATGNTIY

V gene: TRBV11-2
CDR3 protein: ASSTRVGAEAF

V gene: TRBV18
CDR3 protein: ASSPEGIYGYT

V gene: TRBV3-1/TRBV3-2
CDR3 protein: ASSQNIYEQY

V gene: TRBV5-1
CDR3 protein: ASSFHGGTGIYEQY

V gene: TRBV11-3
CDR3 protein: ASSSTLRGTSGGAYNEQF

V gene: TRBV18
CDR3 protein: ASSQMTGNYGYT

V gene: TRBV7-9
CDR3 protein: ASSPGNEKLF

V gene: TRBV2
CDR3 protein: ASRIGTGSDEQF

V gene: TRBV12-3/TRBV12-4
CDR3 protein: ASSPEGGKLF

V gene: TRBV24-1
CDR3 protein: ATSDMRSEEAF

V gene: TRBV2
CDR3 protein: ASSEGRTLSGNTIY

V gene: TRBV6-2/TRBV6-3
CDR3 protein: ASSYSQNTEAF

V gene: TRBV6-1
CDR3 protein: ASSEAGRGAYNEQF

V gene: TRBV27
CDR3 protein: ASSPSWAGSYNEQF

V gene: TRBV5-6
CDR3 protein: ASSWERDTGELF

V gene: TRBV19
CDR3 protein: AAGEAGYYGYT

V gene: TRBV6-4
CDR3 protein: ASSEAGDTDTQY

V gene: TRBV6-6
CDR3 protein: ASSSESYRGPPLH

V gene: TRBV18
CDR3 protein: ASSQESGGLGGNEQF

V gene: TRBV4-3
CDR3 protein: ASSQLTGSYEQY

V gene: TRBV6-2/TRBV6-3
CDR3 protein: ASSSTSIEQF

V gene: TRBV2
CDR3 protein: ASRREGQDTGELF

V gene: TRBV27
CDR3 protein: ASSLGQGSYTGELF

V gene: TRBV5-6
CDR3 protein: ASSLVEGAGTGELF

V gene: TRBV10-3
CDR3 protein: AISEHEVSNQPQH